The present T cell receptor beta chain was sequenced within a study of identical twins. TCRdb reprocessed the 5' RACE reads via MiXCR and lists one record per CDR3 protein. The sample includes 400,000 to 550,000 distinct CDR3 sequences, less than 25% seen only once; the top ten take around 0.91%. This clonotype occurred a few times. The data were also submitted as part of a second study, on T cells expressing NK-cell markers.

This receptor was taken from a woman between 18 and 30 years old in good health. The specimen was CD4+ T cells sorted from blood.

CDR3 coding DNA: TGTGCCAGCACCCAGACAGTACCAGCTTTCTTT. It yields the protein CASTQTVPAFF. This rearrangement joins TRBV2 to TRBJ1-1, with D possibly TRBD1 on 5 matching bases. This CDR3 spans 11 amino acids. V was trimmed by 7 bases and J by 10 bases, leaving 13 bases between them. Germline V gene sequence: CDR1 SNHLY, CDR2 FYNNEI.